The T cell receptor beta chain described here comes from a study of cytomegalovirus exposure and HLA in healthy donors. The PCR made use of 60 Vbeta and 13 Jbeta primers. The method was immunoSEQ multiplex PCR; TCRdb's version includes in-frame clones alone and lacks a portion of them. The table includes around 120,000 clones, around 10% detected once. This clone came up a few times. The V gene end was trimmed by 0 bases and the J gene end by 2 bases; junction bases not matched to a gene: 7. This CDR3 region has 16 residues. CDR1 and CDR2 from the germline V gene are SGHNT and YYREEE (reference sequence).

The source is a man aged 25-45 years in good health and CMV-seronegative. The J gene is TRBJ2-5, the V gene TRBV5-4; 7 bases are a match to TRBD1. Material: PBMCs. DNA of the CDR3: TGTGCCAGCAGCTTGGCAATGGGGACAGAACAAGAGACCCAGTACTTC. It translates to CASSLAMGTEQETQYF.